Detailed here is one T cell receptor (beta chain). This entry comes from a study of blood T cell repertoires in COVID-19. Study-wide background: T cells, B-cell-depleted T cells, or PBMCs provided the cDNA or gDNA that served as material.

In the source study's methods: Reference gene primer amplification gave estimated nucleated cell counts. Data came from immunoSEQ multiplex PCR; TCRdb stores just in-frame clones and leaves some out. V, J and clone size were drawn from that table, and D and trimming were deduced from the DNA. This sample has about 370,000 clones, with roughly 90% found just once. One Seattle source followed patients from active infection through their disease course. Germline lookup yields CDR1 PRHDT and CDR2 FYEKMQ (reference sequence). CDR3 length: 14 amino acids. Trimming took 0 bases from V and 0 from J, leaving 6 bases between them.

This TCR came from a woman aged 30 to 39 with COVID-19, enrolled during active disease. The V gene is TRBV13, the J gene TRBJ2-7, with D possibly being TRBD2 (5 bases). Sequencing used peripheral blood. CDR3 in amino acids: CASSLGRGSYEQYF. The CDR3 nucleotides are TGTGCCAGCAGCTTAGGACGGGGCTCCTACGAGCAGTACTTC.